The 11 T cell receptor beta chains below come from one sample, sequenced in a study of cytomegalovirus exposure and HLA in healthy donors. The PCR employed 60 Vbeta primers together with 13 Jbeta primers. The assay was immunoSEQ multiplex PCR, and TCRdb's table has in-frame clones only and misses some. The sample spans 50,000 to 70,000 clones; the ten largest clones claim roughly 9.6%. Sequencing was carried out using PBMCs. The source of these receptors is a man aged 50-59 years in good health and CMV-seropositive.

V is TRBV6-5 and J is TRBJ2-7, with 10 bases lining up with TRBD2. The CDR3 length is 15 residues. The germline V gene has CDR1 MNHEY and CDR2 SVGAGI. J lost 3 bases, V lost 0 bases, and 2 bases had no gene match. The CDR3 DNA reads TGTGCCAGCAGTTACTCACTAGCGGGGAACTACGAGCAGTACTTC. It encodes CASSYSLAGNYEQYF.

The chain joins TRBV7-9 to TRBJ2-7; TRBD2 might be the D (6 bases). V gave up 7 bases and J gave up 6 bases, with 16 bases separating them. CDR3 length: 13 residues. Germline values: CDR1 SEHNR, CDR2 FQNEAQ (reference sequence). CDR3 sequence: CASTSLGDSEQYF. The CDR3 DNA follows: TGTGCCAGCACCTCCCTGGGGGACTCCGAGCAGTACTTC.

This rearrangement joins TRBV5-1 to TRBJ1-6; tentatively, D is TRBD1 (5 bases). Germline-derived CDR1 and CDR2 are SGHRS and YFSETQ. This CDR3 has 15 residues. V lost 0 bases to trimming and J lost 6 bases, with 10 bases between them. The CDR3 bases are TGCGCCAGCAGCTTGGTCCCCGACAGTAATTCACCCCTCCACTTT. It translates to CASSLVPDSNSPLHF.

The rearrangement uses TRBV29-1 and TRBJ2-5; a weak D match, TRBD1 (6 bases). With 6 bases removed from V and 2 bases from J, the gap between germline ends came to 13 bases. The CDR3 is 13 amino acids. CDR1 is SQVTM and CDR2 is ANQGSEA in the germline V gene. The CDR3, as DNA: TGCAGCGTGAACAGGGATCTACAAGAGACCCAGTACTTC. Translated, it gives CSVNRDLQETQYF.

The rearrangement links TRBV5-1 to TRBJ1-4; 8 nucleotides line up with TRBD1. J gave up 5 bases and V 4 bases, and 10 bases lay outside the gene matches. The CDR3 is 16 residues long. The germline gives CDR1 SGHRS, CDR2 YFSETQ. The CDR3 nucleotides are TGCGCCAGCAGCCAGAACCCCGGGACAGGAAATGAAAAACTGTTTTTT. As protein: CASSQNPGTGNEKLFF.

DNA for the CDR3: TGTGCCAGCAGCACGTCCGGGACAGAGTATGGCTACACCTTC. Amino acids: CASSTSGTEYGYTF. The V call is TRBV7-9, the J call TRBJ1-2; 7 nucleotides align to TRBD1. V was pared by 5 bases and J by 5 bases, with 8 bases of the junction left unmatched. This CDR3 comprises 14 residues. Germline CDR1 is SEHNR and CDR2 is FQNEAQ (reference sequence).

The chain recombines TRBV9 with TRBJ2-1, with D perhaps TRBD2 (6 bases). The CDR3 consists of 16 residues. V was clipped by 0 bases and J by 8 bases, with 18 bases between them. Per germline, CDR1 SGDLS and CDR2 YYNGEE. The DNA of the CDR3 is TGTGCCAGCAGCGTAGCTGGCGGGGCGAATGCGGATGAGCAGTTCTTC. Translating it yields CASSVAGGANADEQFF.

The V call is TRBV18, the J call TRBJ1-2; no definite D call. The V end was cut by 0 bases, the J end by 0 bases, with 11 bases between. This CDR3 has 16 amino acids. Germline V lookup: CDR1 KGHSH, CDR2 LQKENI. The CDR3 loop reads CASSPPSRSANYGYTF. The CDR3 bases are TGTGCCAGCTCACCACCCTCTAGGTCTGCTAACTATGGCTACACCTTC.

The chain is built from TRBV7-2 and TRBJ2-3, with 7 positions matching TRBD1. The germline gives CDR1 SGHTA, CDR2 FQGNSA. V was pared by 5 bases and J by 11 bases, with 16 bases of the junction left unmatched. The CDR3 totals 15 residues. CDR3 nucleotides: TGTGCCAGCAGCGTAGGGGGCACGGGACAGAGGGAGCAGTATTTT. It yields the protein CASSVGGTGQREQYF.

The genes are TRBV27 and TRBJ1-6; a weak D match, TRBD1 (6 bases). Trimming took 0 bases from V and 2 from J, leaving 8 bases between them. This CDR3 is 16 amino acids long. The germline V gene has CDR1 MNHEY and CDR2 SMNVEV (reference sequence). The CDR3 here is CASSLSQGTYNSPLHF. CDR3 DNA sequence: TGTGCCAGCAGTTTATCTCAGGGGACCTATAATTCACCCCTCCACTTT.

V is TRBV9 and J is TRBJ2-5, with 7 positions matching TRBD2. V trimming: 0 bases; J trimming: 5 bases; junction bases outside the gene matches: 7. The CDR3 is 15 amino acids. The germline V gene encodes CDR1 SGDLS and CDR2 YYNGEE. CDR3 residues: CASSVDGGRGETQYF. In DNA, the CDR3 is TGTGCCAGCAGCGTAGATGGCGGGAGAGGGGAGACCCAGTACTTC.